Shown below are 5 T cell receptor beta chains from a single sample sequenced in a study of blood T cell repertoires in COVID-19. Repertoires were generated with immunoSEQ multiplex PCR, while TCRdb's copy carries only in-frame clones and drops some. Of around 170,000 clones detected, 84% appear once; the ten largest clones hold less than 15%. Material: peripheral blood. The receptors were sampled from a man between 18 and 35 years old with active or convalescent COVID-19.

The rearrangement joins TRBV4-3 to TRBJ2-7; 11 bases agree with TRBD1. This CDR3 comprises 14 residues. V dropped 3 bases and J dropped 7; count of bases not matched to a gene: 5. The germline CDR1 and CDR2 sequences are LGHNA and YSLEER. CDR3 sequence: CASSQDRGRREQYF. CDR3 nucleotides: TGCGCCAGCAGCCAGGACAGGGGGCGCCGGGAGCAGTACTTC.

V usage is TRBV29-1 and J usage is TRBJ1-2; D not resolved. V shed 5 bases and J shed 4 bases, with 14 bases lying between them. CDR3 size: 13 residues. Germline assignment: CDR1 SQVTM and CDR2 ANQGSEA. CDR3 nucleotides: TGCAGCGTTACTAAGGAGGGCGGCTATGGCTACACCTTC. Amino acid sequence: CSVTKEGGYGYTF.

The rearrangement uses TRBV7-3 and TRBJ2-3; D perhaps matches TRBD1 (5 bases). The germline gives CDR1 SGHTA, CDR2 FQGTGA. The length of the CDR3 is 15 residues. The germline V and J ends were trimmed by 2 bases and 0 bases, with 9 bases remaining between them. The CDR3 loop reads CASSLGASSTDTQYF. CDR3 nucleotide sequence: TGTGCCAGCAGCTTAGGGGCCAGCAGCACAGATACGCAGTATTTT.

The rearrangement joins TRBV18 to TRBJ2-1, with a weak D call TRBD2 (6 bases). The CDR3 loop spans 18 amino acids. In germline, CDR1 is KGHSH, CDR2 LQKENI. Between the trimmed V and J ends, which lost 2 bases and 6 bases, there was a span of 23 bases. Here the CDR3 DNA reads TGTGCCAGCTCACCAAATCAGCCTCGGAAGGGGACTGGCAATGAGCAGTTCTTC. This translates into CASSPNQPRKGTGNEQFF.

This clone came up once. This chain links TRBV7-2 with TRBJ2-3, with 13 bases identical to TRBD2. The J segment lost 8 bases and the V segment lost 0 bases, leaving 2 bases of the junction unmatched. The CDR3 extends over 15 amino acids. The germline V gene encodes CDR1 SGHTA and CDR2 FQGNSA. The CDR3 loop is CASSLALAGGGTQYF. The CDR3 region has the DNA TGTGCCAGCAGCTTAGCACTAGCGGGAGGGGGTACGCAGTATTTT.